What follows are 19 T cell receptor beta chains derived from one specimen sequenced in a study of T-cell reconstitution after alpha-beta-depleted transplantation in children (dated by TCRdb to 2016 to 2018). Libraries were built with PCR. Sequencing relied on an Illumina HiSeq 2500. TCR libraries were prepared with molecular barcoding, using unique molecular identifiers to normalize TCRbeta repertoire quantification. In TCRdb, the public reads were trimmed at Q25 with fastp and aligned with MiXCR, with productive beta chains retained. CDR3 protein duplicates are merged, each entry listing the most common genes and DNA. In this sample the table shows some 840,000 distinct CDR3 sequences, approximately 15% of which occur a single time. Together, the top ten hold around 4.5% of the sample. In the paper's terms, the treatment or condition label means: allogeneic hematopoietic cell transplantation with graft depleted of TCRalphabeta T cells and CD19 B cells.

The starting material was PBMCs, mostly from graft donor cells, obtained 360 days after TCRalphabeta/CD19-depleted stem cell transplant. Every receptor here comes from a male patient aged 10 to 17 who had a stem cell transplant for acute lymphoblastic leukemia, so the T cells may come from the graft donor.

V is TRBV15 and J is TRBJ2-2; D ambiguous. The V gene's germline CDR1 is LNHNV and CDR2 YYDKDF (reference sequence). V dropped 6 bases and J dropped 0 bases, with 11 bases sitting between them. The CDR3 spans 15 residues. The CDR3 sequence is CATRGAVANTGELFF. As DNA, the CDR3 is TGTGCCACCAGGGGCGCGGTAGCGAACACCGGGGAGCTGTTTTTT.

The table lists this clonotype with a few counts. V is TRBV5-1 and J is TRBJ1-2; the D is unclear. This CDR3 contains 12 residues. The germline V gene encodes CDR1 SGHRS and CDR2 YFSETQ. The ends were cut back, 1 base at V and 7 bases at J, with 8 bases in the middle. CDR3 DNA: TGCGCCAGCAGCTTGTCTGGGCCTGGCTACACCTTC. Translating it yields CASSLSGPGYTF.

This clonotype has only a few counts. V and J are TRBV7-9 and TRBJ2-7, with 11 positions matching TRBD2. Germline CDR1 and CDR2: SEHNR and FQNEAQ (reference sequence). The CDR3 totals 15 residues. The ends lost 0 bases at V and 5 bases at J; junction bases unmatched: 3. The CDR3 loop reads CASSLALTSGDEQYF. The CDR3 region has the DNA TGTGCCAGCAGCTTAGCGTTGACTAGCGGGGACGAGCAGTACTTC.

The chain has TRBV7-8 and TRBJ2-3; TRBD1 is a possible D gene (5 bases). Germline CDR1 SGHVS, CDR2 FQNEAQ. This CDR3 is 17 amino acids long. V was pared by 4 bases and J by 4 bases, with 21 bases between. The CDR3 DNA reads as TGTGCCAGCAGCTCAGTGGTGGGGCTCCGTGGGGCAGATACGCAGTATTTT. Its protein product is CASSSVVGLRGADTQYF.

The CDR3 protein is CASSLVTGTNTEAFF. The CDR3 bases are TGCGCCAGCAGCTTGGTAACAGGGACGAACACTGAAGCTTTCTTT. The chain couples TRBV5-1 to TRBJ1-1, with D possibly TRBD1 on 6 matching bases. This CDR3 region has 15 residues. With 0 bases removed from V and 1 base from J, the gap between germline ends came to 10 bases. CDR1 and CDR2 (germline): SGHRS, YFSETQ.

The chain couples TRBV9 to TRBJ2-7; 9 bases agree with TRBD1. The germline V gene encodes CDR1 SGDLS and CDR2 YYNGEE. J was trimmed by 1 base and V by 3 bases; bases with no gene match: 17. This CDR3 has 19 amino acids. The CDR3 spells CASSGTAGVGQGPSYEQYF. For the CDR3, the DNA is TGTGCCAGCAGCGGTACCGCGGGGGTCGGACAGGGGCCGTCCTACGAGCAGTACTTC.

V usage is TRBV4-1 and J usage is TRBJ2-7, with TRBD2 matching 7 bases. Looked up from germline, CDR1 is MGHRA and CDR2 is YSYEKL. The CDR3 is 14 amino acids. After removal of 4 bases from V and 7 bases from J, the junction contained 10 bases not matched to a gene. The CDR3 DNA is TGCGCCAGCAGCCCCGGCGCGGGAGAGTGGGAGCAGTACTTC. It translates to CASSPGAGEWEQYF.

The chain couples TRBV9 to TRBJ2-1; 10 bases are shared with TRBD2. The CDR3 spans 15 residues. Unmatched junction bases numbered 9, after V lost 4 bases and J lost 8 bases. Germline V gives CDR1 SGDLS, CDR2 YYNGEE. In DNA, the CDR3 is TGTGCCAGCAGCATCAGCGGGAGGGCCGTCGATGAGCAGTTCTTC. Translation gives CASSISGRAVDEQFF.

This clonotype was found many times. This chain links TRBV7-9 with TRBJ2-7; 12 nucleotides align to TRBD2. Germline values: CDR1 SEHNR, CDR2 FQNEAQ (reference sequence). The CDR3 is 14 residues long. V was pared by 7 bases and J by 2 bases, with 3 bases of the junction left unmatched. CDR3 DNA: TGTGCCAGCACCCTAGCGGGAGGGCCCTACGAGCAGTACTTC. Translated: CASTLAGGPYEQYF.

The chain links TRBV4-1 to TRBJ2-3; tentatively, D is TRBD1 or TRBD2 (6 bases each). CDR1 MGHRA and CDR2 YSYEKL come from the germline V gene. The V and J ends lost 1 base and 9 bases respectively, with 11 bases between them. The CDR3 extends over 13 amino acids. The CDR3 region is CASSQVTGRTQYF. In DNA, the CDR3 is TGCGCCAGCAGCCAAGTTACAGGGAGGACGCAGTATTTT.

The table lists this clonotype with a few counts. V and J are TRBV4-1 and TRBJ2-5, with 7 bases that match TRBD2. Trimming took 2 bases from V and 3 from J; bases not matched to a gene: 3. The CDR3 runs to 14 residues. Per germline, CDR1 MGHRA and CDR2 YSYEKL. CDR3 in amino acids: CASSQSLAEETQYF. The CDR3 nucleotides read TGCGCCAGCAGCCAAAGCCTAGCGGAAGAGACCCAGTACTTC.

This chain connects TRBV25-1 to TRBJ2-1; weak D call: TRBD2 (6 bases). Germline values: CDR1 MGHDK, CDR2 SYGVNS. V shed 7 bases and J shed 7 bases, with 17 bases lying between them. This CDR3 region has 14 residues. Here the CDR3 DNA reads TGTGCCAGCAACGGGGGTATTGTAGGGAATGAGCAGTTCTTC. Protein product: CASNGGIVGNEQFF.

V usage is TRBV12-3 or TRBV12-4 and J usage is TRBJ1-1; weak D call: TRBD1 (6 bases). The V end lost 2 bases, the J end lost 4 bases, and 14 bases lay between the germline ends. CDR3 length: 15 amino acids. The chain's CDR3 is CASSLFRGEGTEAFF. CDR3 coding DNA: TGTGCCAGCAGTTTATTCAGGGGCGAGGGCACTGAAGCTTTCTTT.

Here the CDR3 reads CASRSGYRKTGELFF. CDR3 sequence (DNA): TGTGCCAGCAGATCCGGTTACAGAAAGACCGGGGAGCTGTTTTTT. The chain carries TRBV13 and TRBJ2-2; no definite D call. CDR1 is PRHDT, CDR2 FYEKMQ, per germline (reference sequence). CDR3 size: 15 residues. V lost 6 bases and J lost 5, with 16 bases in between.

In its sample, this clonotype was seen many times. The chain employs TRBV10-3 and TRBJ2-1, with a tentative D call TRBD2 (6 bases). V was cut by 6 bases and J by 8 bases, with 17 bases left in between. Germline CDR1 reads ENHRY; CDR2 reads SYGVKD. The CDR3 has 14 residues. For the CDR3, the DNA is TGTGCCATCAGCCAAATGACTAGTCAGGATGAGCAGTTCTTC. As protein: CAISQMTSQDEQFF.

This chain uses TRBV30 with TRBJ1-3; no firm D call. Germline CDR1 is GTSNPN and CDR2 is SVGIG (reference sequence). This CDR3 comprises 12 residues. V shed 0 bases and J shed 5 bases, with 5 bases lying between them. This CDR3 is CAWSVLRNTIYF. CDR3 bases: TGTGCCTGGAGTGTACTAAGAAACACCATATATTTT.

This chain joins TRBV7-6 and TRBJ2-1; TRBD2 agrees at 9 bases. CDR1 is SGHVS, CDR2 FNYEAQ, per germline. V was clipped by 0 bases and J by 9 bases; unmatched bases: 12. The CDR3 has 17 residues. The DNA of the CDR3 is TGTGCCAGCAGCTTAGCGGGGGGCGGGAGGGCCGAAGTTGAGCAGTTCTTC. It is translated as CASSLAGGGRAEVEQFF.

The gene calls are TRBV29-1 and TRBJ2-7; D is perhaps TRBD1 (6 bases). V lost 2 bases and J 6 bases, leaving 8 bases between the germline ends. The CDR3 is 11 amino acids. Looked up from germline, CDR1 is SQVTM and CDR2 is ANQGSEA. As DNA, the CDR3 is TGCAGCGTTGAATCAGGGGCCGAGCAGTACTTC. It specifies CSVESGAEQYF.

Comment on this clonotype: With a much larger clone just one base away, this may be a read error. In DNA form, the CDR3 reads TGCGCCAGCAACCAAGATTATCTCGTGCCGGCGGGGGGTGAAGATACGCAGTATTTT. Translating it yields CASNQDYLVPAGGEDTQYF. This chain uses TRBV4-1 with TRBJ2-3; 8 nucleotides line up with TRBD2. Germline V lookup: CDR1 MGHRA, CDR2 YSYEKL. This CDR3 has 19 amino acids.